This is a list of T cell receptor beta chains from one sample in a study of blood T cell repertoires in COVID-19. Some clones are missing from TCRdb's copy, which holds only in-frame ones; the method was immunoSEQ multiplex PCR. The sample yields fewer than 350,000 clones, about nine tenths seen once. Input material: peripheral blood. The receptors come from a man aged 35-49 years with active or convalescent COVID-19. The CDR3 runs from the conserved cysteine through the conserved F or W. The D gene is left open where the match is weak. The size entry is marked missing in some rows and otherwise reads once, few, many or a size class.

V	size	D	J	CDR3	DNA
TRBV10-3	-	-	TRBJ2-7	CAISETGEPYEQYF	TGTGCCATCAGTGAGACGGGAGAGCCCTACGAGCAGTACTTC
TRBV6-4	-	-	TRBJ2-1	CASSAVADNGEQFF	TGTGCCAGCAGTGCGGTAGCGGATAACGGGGAGCAGTTCTTC
TRBV7-3	-	TRBD2	TRBJ2-5	CASSSSSGSGETQYF	TGTGCCAGCAGCTCCTCTAGCGGGAGCGGGGAGACCCAGTACTTC
TRBV3-1/TRBV3-2	-	-	TRBJ2-4	CASSQGLGSEYIQYF	TGTGCCAGCAGCCAAGGGTTGGGTTCGGAGTACATTCAGTACTTC
TRBV7-6	-	TRBD1	TRBJ1-1	CASSLAGQGTGDKNTEAFF	TGTGCCAGCAGCTTAGCGGGACAGGGGACCGGTGACAAGAACACTGAAGCTTTCTTT
TRBV12-5	-	TRBD2	TRBJ2-2	CASAWGGGELFF	TGTGCTAGTGCCTGGGGGGGCGGGGAGCTGTTTTTT
TRBV6-1	-	-	TRBJ2-7	CASSENIEQYF	TGTGCCAGCAGTGAGAACATCGAGCAGTACTTC
TRBV5-1	-	-	TRBJ2-2	CASSLWATGELFF	TGCGCCAGCAGCTTGTGGGCGACCGGGGAGCTGTTTTTT
TRBV7-8	-	-	TRBJ1-2	CASSLGTSNYGYTF	TGTGCCAGCAGCTTAGGTACCAGTAACTATGGCTACACCTTC
TRBV15	-	TRBD1	TRBJ2-5	CATNKDRDGTQYF	TGTGCCACAAACAAAGACAGGGACGGGACCCAGTACTTC
TRBV18	-	-	TRBJ1-1	CASSRGSVNTEAFF	TGTGCCAGCTCACGGGGCTCTGTGAACACTGAAGCTTTCTTT
TRBV6-1	-	TRBD1	TRBJ2-7	CASSERTGVYEQYF	TGTGCCAGCAGTGAAAGGACAGGGGTCTACGAGCAGTACTTC
TRBV9	-	-	TRBJ1-6	CASSVDPYVNSPLHF	TGTGCCAGCAGCGTAGACCCCTATGTAAATTCACCCCTCCACTTT
TRBV19	-	TRBD2	TRBJ2-3	CASSMLASGTIHSTDTQYF	TGTGCCAGTAGTATGTTGGCTAGCGGAACCATCCATAGCACAGATACGCAGTATTTT
TRBV7-7	-	-	TRBJ2-7	CASSLEQGAYEQYF	TGTGCTAGCAGCTTAGAACAGGGAGCCTACGAGCAGTACTTC
TRBV5-1	many	-	TRBJ1-1	CASSPGRENTEAFF	TGCGCCAGCAGCCCGGGAAGGGAGAACACTGAAGCTTTCTTT
TRBV28	-	TRBD1	TRBJ1-2	CASSLPGTAYGYTF	TGTGCCAGCAGTTTACCCGGGACAGCCTATGGCTACACCTTC
TRBV9	-	TRBD2	TRBJ2-5	CASSPSTSSETQYF	TGTGCCAGCAGCCCCTCGACTAGCTCGGAGACCCAGTACTTC
TRBV10-2	-	-	TRBJ1-6	CASSPGTMDAPLHF	TGCGCCAGCAGTCCGGGGACAATGGACGCACCCCTCCACTTT
TRBV28	once	TRBD1	TRBJ1-2	CARMDRGFYGYTF	TGTGCCAGGATGGACAGGGGATTCTATGGCTACACCTTC
TRBV19	-	TRBD1	TRBJ2-5	CASSSPGTGEETQYF	TGTGCCAGTAGTAGCCCCGGGACAGGGGAAGAGACCCAGTACTTC
TRBV12-5	few	TRBD2	TRBJ2-3	CASGFPRVSGGGTDTQYF	TGTGCTAGTGGTTTTCCGCGCGTCAGCGGGGGGGGCACAGATACGCAGTATTTT
TRBV5-1	-	-	TRBJ2-3	CASSLGSPLTDTQYF	TGCGCCAGCAGCTTGGGGAGCCCGCTCACAGATACGCAGTATTTT
TRBV2	-	TRBD2	TRBJ2-2	CASSDETSLAGELFF	TGTGCCAGCAGTGATGAGACTAGCCTGGCCGGGGAGCTGTTTTTT
TRBV4-1	once	TRBD1	TRBJ1-1	CASSPRQGARAFF	TGCGCCAGCAGCCCCCGGCAGGGGGCCCGAGCTTTCTTT
TRBV11-2	-	TRBD1	TRBJ2-3	CASSLVGQSTDTQYF	TGTGCCAGCAGCTTAGTGGGACAGTCCACAGATACGCAGTATTTT
TRBV4-2	-	TRBD2	TRBJ2-1	CASSQEGAGGYNEQFF	TGTGCCAGCAGCCAAGAAGGGGCGGGGGGGTACAATGAGCAGTTCTTC
TRBV6-2/TRBV6-3	-	TRBD1	TRBJ1-1	CASSLGRGQTEAFF	TGTGCCAGCAGTTTGGGCAGGGGACAGACTGAAGCTTTCTTT
TRBV7-9	once	-	TRBJ1-5	CASSATDGDQPQHF	TGTGCCAGCAGCGCTACCGACGGGGATCAGCCCCAGCATTTT
TRBV30	-	TRBD1	TRBJ1-1	CAWGQGTVEAFF	TGTGCCTGGGGACAGGGGACGGTTGAAGCTTTCTTT
TRBV11-2	many	-	TRBJ2-7	CASSLSGAYEQYF	TGTGCCAGCAGCTTATCCGGAGCCTACGAGCAGTACTTC
TRBV23-1	-	TRBD1	TRBJ1-4	CASSQKGQGARANEKLFF	TGCGCCAGCAGTCAGAAGGGACAGGGGGCAAGGGCTAATGAAAAACTGTTTTTT
TRBV5-1	-	TRBD1	TRBJ2-5	CASSPGQAQETQYF	TGCGCCAGCAGCCCAGGACAGGCCCAAGAGACCCAGTACTTC
TRBV7-3	-	-	TRBJ1-1	CASSLRGPGGGNTEAFF	TGTGCCAGCAGCTTAAGGGGGCCTGGCGGAGGGAACACTGAAGCTTTCTTT
TRBV10-2	-	TRBD1	TRBJ2-5	CASRQDRRRGGTQYF	TGCGCCAGCAGACAGGACAGGCGCCGTGGGGGGACCCAGTACTTC
TRBV19	-	-	TRBJ1-3	CASSIPPEGNTIYF	TGTGCCAGTAGTATACCCCCGGAGGGAAACACCATATATTTT
TRBV6-5	-	TRBD1	TRBJ1-1	CASRWGQMNTEAFF	TGTGCCAGCAGGTGGGGACAGATGAACACTGAAGCTTTCTTT
TRBV28	-	-	TRBJ1-1	CAITGTSYTEAFF	TGTGCCATCACCGGGACAAGCTACACTGAAGCTTTCTTT
TRBV10-3	-	TRBD2	TRBJ2-7	CAIRPGLGREQYF	TGTGCCATCAGACCGGGACTAGGTCGGGAGCAGTACTTC
TRBV3-1/TRBV3-2	once	-	TRBJ1-1	CASSQSLSSSETEAFF	TGTGCCAGCAGCCAAAGTCTCTCCTCAAGCGAGACTGAAGCTTTCTTT
TRBV2	-	-	TRBJ1-5	CASSEGPSNQPQHF	TGTGCCAGCAGTGAAGGGCCCTCCAATCAGCCCCAGCATTTT
TRBV2	once	-	TRBJ1-5	CASSAVTGGDQPQHF	TGTGCCAGCAGTGCGGTCACCGGTGGAGATCAGCCCCAGCATTTT
TRBV18	-	-	TRBJ1-2	CASSPGDRIYGYTF	TGTGCCAGCTCACCAGGAGACAGGATATATGGCTACACCTTC
TRBV5-6	-	TRBD1	TRBJ1-4	CASSGTGGINEKLFF	TGTGCCAGCAGCGGGACAGGGGGCATTAATGAAAAACTGTTTTTT
TRBV19	-	-	TRBJ1-1	CASSKGETEAFF	TGTGCCAGTAGTAAGGGGGAGACTGAAGCTTTCTTT
TRBV7-2	-	-	TRBJ2-7	CASLGGGSQYEQYF	TGTGCCAGCCTGGGGGGCGGGAGCCAGTACGAGCAGTACTTC